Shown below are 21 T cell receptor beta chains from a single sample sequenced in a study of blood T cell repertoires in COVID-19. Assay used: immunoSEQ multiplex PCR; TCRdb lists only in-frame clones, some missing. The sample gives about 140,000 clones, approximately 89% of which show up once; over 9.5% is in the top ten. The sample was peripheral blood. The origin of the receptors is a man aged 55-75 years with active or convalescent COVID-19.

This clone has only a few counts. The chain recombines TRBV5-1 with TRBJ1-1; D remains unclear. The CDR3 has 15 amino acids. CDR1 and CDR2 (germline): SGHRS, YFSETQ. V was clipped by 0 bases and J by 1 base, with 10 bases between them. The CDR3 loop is CASSLGGVGNTEAFF. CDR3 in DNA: TGCGCCAGCAGCTTGGGCGGGGTGGGGAACACTGAAGCTTTCTTT.

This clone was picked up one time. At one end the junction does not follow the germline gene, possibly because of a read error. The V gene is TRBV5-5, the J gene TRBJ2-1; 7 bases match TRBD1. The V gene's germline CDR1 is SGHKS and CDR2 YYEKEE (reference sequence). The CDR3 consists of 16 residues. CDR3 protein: CTSSQTGSLLYNEQFF. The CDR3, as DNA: TGTACCAGCAGTCAGACAGGGTCCTTGCTCTACAATGAGCAGTTCTTC.

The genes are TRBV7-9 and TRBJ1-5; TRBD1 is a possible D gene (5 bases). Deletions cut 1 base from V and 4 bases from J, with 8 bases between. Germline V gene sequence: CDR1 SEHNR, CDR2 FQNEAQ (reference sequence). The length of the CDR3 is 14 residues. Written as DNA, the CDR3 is TGTGCCAGCAGCTTAGGACAGCCAAATCAGCCCCAGCATTTT. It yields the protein CASSLGQPNQPQHF.

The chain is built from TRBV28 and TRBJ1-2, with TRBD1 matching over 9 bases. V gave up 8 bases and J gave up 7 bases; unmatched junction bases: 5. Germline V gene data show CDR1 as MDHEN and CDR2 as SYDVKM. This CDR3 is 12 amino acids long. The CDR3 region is CASEDRGRGYTF. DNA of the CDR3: TGTGCCAGCGAGGACAGGGGTCGTGGCTACACCTTC.

The CDR3 loop is CASSATLGANVLTF. Written as DNA, the CDR3 is TGTGCCAGCAGTGCGACTCTTGGGGCCAACGTCCTGACTTTC. The rearrangement joins TRBV2 to TRBJ2-6, with D hard to call. The germline V and J ends were trimmed by 4 bases and 3 bases, with 7 bases remaining between them. The germline gives CDR1 SNHLY, CDR2 FYNNEI. The CDR3 covers 14 residues. Complete variable domain (other parts from reference TRBV2 and TRBJ2-6): EPEVTQTPSHQVTQMGQEVILRCVPISNHLYFYWYRQILGQKVEFLVSFYNNEISEKSEIFDDQFSVERPDGSNFTLKIRSTKLEDSAMYFCASSATLGANVLTFGAGSRLTVL.

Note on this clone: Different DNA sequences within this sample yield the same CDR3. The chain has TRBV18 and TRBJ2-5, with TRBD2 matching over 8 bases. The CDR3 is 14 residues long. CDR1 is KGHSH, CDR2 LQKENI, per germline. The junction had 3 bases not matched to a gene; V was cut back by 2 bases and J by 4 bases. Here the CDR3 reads CASSPAGGRETQYF. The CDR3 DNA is TGTGCCAGCTCACCAGCGGGGGGACGAGAGACCCAGTACTTC.

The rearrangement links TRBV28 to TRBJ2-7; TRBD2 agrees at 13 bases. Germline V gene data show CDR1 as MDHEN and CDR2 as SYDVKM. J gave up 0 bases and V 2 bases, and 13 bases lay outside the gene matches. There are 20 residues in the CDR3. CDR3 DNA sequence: TGTGCCAGCAGTTTAGTGGGTCCGACTAGCGGGAGGCAGAGCTCCTACGAGCAGTACTTC. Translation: CASSLVGPTSGRQSSYEQYF.

In nucleotides, the CDR3 is TGTGCCAGCAGTTACCAGCAGGGAAAGGCCTACGAGCAGTACTTC. As protein: CASSYQQGKAYEQYF. This chain connects TRBV6-6 to TRBJ2-7; D may be TRBD1 (5 bases). The CDR3 is made up of 15 amino acids. From germline, CDR1 is MNHNY and CDR2 SVGAGI (reference sequence). The V end lost 2 bases, the J end lost 2 bases, and 13 bases lay between the germline ends.

CDR3 coding DNA: TGTGCCAGCAGTGGACAGATGAACACTGAAGCTTTCTTT. This codes for CASSGQMNTEAFF. This sequence joins TRBV28 and TRBJ1-1, with a tentative D call TRBD1 (6 bases). Looked up from germline, CDR1 is MDHEN and CDR2 is SYDVKM. With 5 bases removed from V and 0 bases from J, the gap between germline ends came to 7 bases. The CDR3 has 13 amino acids.

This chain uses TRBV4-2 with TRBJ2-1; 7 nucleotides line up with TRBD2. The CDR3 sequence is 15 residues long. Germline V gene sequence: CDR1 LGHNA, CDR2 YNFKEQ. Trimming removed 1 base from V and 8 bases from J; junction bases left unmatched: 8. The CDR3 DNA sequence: TGTGCCAGCAGCCAAGGGACTAGGGGTCGAGATGAGCAGTTCTTC. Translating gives CASSQGTRGRDEQFF.

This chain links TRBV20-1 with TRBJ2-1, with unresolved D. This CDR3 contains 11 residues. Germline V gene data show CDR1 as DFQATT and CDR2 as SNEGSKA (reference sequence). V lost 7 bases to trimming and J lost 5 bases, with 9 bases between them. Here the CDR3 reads CSGPEHNEQFF. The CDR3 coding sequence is TGCAGTGGCCCGGAGCACAATGAGCAGTTCTTC.

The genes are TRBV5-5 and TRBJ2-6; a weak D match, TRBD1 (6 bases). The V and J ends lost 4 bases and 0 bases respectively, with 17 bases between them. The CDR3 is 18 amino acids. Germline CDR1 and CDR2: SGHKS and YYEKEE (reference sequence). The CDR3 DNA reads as TGTGCCAGCAGCCAAAACAGGGCCGCCCCCTCTGGGGCCAACGTCCTGACTTTC. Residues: CASSQNRAAPSGANVLTF.

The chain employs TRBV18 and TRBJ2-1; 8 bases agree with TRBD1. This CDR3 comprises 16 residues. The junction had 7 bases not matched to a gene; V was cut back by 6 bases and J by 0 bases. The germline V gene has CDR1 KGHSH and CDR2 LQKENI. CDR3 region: CASSGRQGSSYNEQFF. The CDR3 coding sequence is TGTGCCAGCTCGGGGCGACAGGGGAGCTCCTACAATGAGCAGTTCTTC. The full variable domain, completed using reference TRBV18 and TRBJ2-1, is NAGVMQNPRHLVRRRGQEARLRCSPMKGHSHVYWYRQLPEEGLKFMVYLQKENIIDESGMPKERFSAEFPKEGPSILRIQQVVRGDSAAYFCASSGRQGSSYNEQFFGPGTRLTVL.

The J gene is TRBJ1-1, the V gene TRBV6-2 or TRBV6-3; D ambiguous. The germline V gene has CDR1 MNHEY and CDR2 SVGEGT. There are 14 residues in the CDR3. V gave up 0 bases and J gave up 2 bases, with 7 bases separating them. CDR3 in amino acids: CASSYSVGNTEAFF. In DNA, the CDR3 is TGTGCCAGCAGTTACTCGGTCGGTAACACTGAAGCTTTCTTT.

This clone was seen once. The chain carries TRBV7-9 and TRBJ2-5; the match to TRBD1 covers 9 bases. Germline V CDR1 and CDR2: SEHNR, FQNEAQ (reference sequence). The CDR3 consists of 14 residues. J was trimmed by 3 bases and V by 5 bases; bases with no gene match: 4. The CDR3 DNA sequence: TGTGCCAGCAGCCGCCGGGACAGGGAAGAGACCCAGTACTTC. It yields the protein CASSRRDREETQYF. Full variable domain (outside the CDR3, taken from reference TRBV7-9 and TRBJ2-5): DTGVSQNPRHKITKRGQNVTFRCDPISEHNRLYWYRQTLGQGPEFLTYFQNEAQLEKSRLLSDRFSAERPKGSFSTLEIQRTEQGDSAMYLCASSRRDREETQYFGPGTRLLVL.

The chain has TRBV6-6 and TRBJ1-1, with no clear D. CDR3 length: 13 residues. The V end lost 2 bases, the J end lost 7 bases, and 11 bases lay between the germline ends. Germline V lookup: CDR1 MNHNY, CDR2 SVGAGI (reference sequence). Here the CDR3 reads CASSYVGANEAFF. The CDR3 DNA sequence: TGTGCCAGCAGTTACGTCGGAGCTAATGAAGCTTTCTTT.

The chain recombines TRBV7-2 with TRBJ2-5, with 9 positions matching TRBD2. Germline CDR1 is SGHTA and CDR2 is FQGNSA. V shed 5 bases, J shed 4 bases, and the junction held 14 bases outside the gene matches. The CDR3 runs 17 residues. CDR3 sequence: CASSATSLAGVGETQYF. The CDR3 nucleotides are TGTGCCAGCAGCGCCACCTCTTTAGCGGGAGTAGGAGAGACCCAGTACTTC. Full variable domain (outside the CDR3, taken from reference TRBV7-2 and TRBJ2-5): GAGVSQSPSNKVTEKGKDVELRCDPISGHTALYWYRQSLGQGLEFLIYFQGNSAPDKSGLPSDRFSAERTGGSVSTLTIQRTQQEDSAVYLCASSATSLAGVGETQYFGPGTRLLVL.

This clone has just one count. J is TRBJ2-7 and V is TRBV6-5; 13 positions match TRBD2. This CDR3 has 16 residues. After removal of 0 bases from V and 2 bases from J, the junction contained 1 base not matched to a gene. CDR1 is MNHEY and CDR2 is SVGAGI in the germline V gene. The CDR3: CASSYSGTSGAYEQYF. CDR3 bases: TGTGCCAGCAGTTACTCTGGGACTAGCGGGGCCTACGAGCAGTACTTC.

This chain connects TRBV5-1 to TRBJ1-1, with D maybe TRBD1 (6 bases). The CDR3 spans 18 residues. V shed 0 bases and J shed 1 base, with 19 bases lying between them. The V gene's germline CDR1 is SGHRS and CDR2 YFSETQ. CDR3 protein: CASSLVDSRPLQNTEAFF. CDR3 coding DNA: TGCGCCAGCAGCTTGGTGGACAGCCGCCCATTGCAGAACACTGAAGCTTTCTTT.

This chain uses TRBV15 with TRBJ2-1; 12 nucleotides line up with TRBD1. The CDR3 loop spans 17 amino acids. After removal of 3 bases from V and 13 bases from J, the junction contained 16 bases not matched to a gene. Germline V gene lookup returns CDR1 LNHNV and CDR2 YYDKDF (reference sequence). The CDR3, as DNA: TGTGCCACCAGCAGGTCGATGATCGGGACAGGGGGCTCTTTTCAGTTCTTC. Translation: CATSRSMIGTGGSFQFF.

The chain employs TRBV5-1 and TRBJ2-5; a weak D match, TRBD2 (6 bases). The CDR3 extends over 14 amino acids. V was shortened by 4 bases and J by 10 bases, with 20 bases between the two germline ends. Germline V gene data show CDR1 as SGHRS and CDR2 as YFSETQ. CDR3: CASSTEPGVPGQYF. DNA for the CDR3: TGCGCCAGCAGCACCGAGCCGGGGGTCCCGGGCCAGTACTTC.